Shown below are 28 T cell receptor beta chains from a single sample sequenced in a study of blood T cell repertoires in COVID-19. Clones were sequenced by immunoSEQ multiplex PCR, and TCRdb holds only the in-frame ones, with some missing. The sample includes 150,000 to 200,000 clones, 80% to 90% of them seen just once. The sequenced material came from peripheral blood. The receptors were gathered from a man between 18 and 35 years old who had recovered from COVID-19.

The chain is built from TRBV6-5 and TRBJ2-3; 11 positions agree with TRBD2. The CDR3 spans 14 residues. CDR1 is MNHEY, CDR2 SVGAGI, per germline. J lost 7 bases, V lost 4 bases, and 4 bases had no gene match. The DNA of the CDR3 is TGTGCCAGCAGTTTGCTAGCGGGAGGCAATACGCAGTATTTT. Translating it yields CASSLLAGGNTQYF.

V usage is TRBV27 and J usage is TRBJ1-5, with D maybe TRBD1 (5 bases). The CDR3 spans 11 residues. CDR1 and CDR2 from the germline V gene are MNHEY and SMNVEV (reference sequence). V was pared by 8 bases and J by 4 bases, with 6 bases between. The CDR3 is CASGGNQPQHF. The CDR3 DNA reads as TGTGCCAGCGGGGGGAATCAGCCCCAGCATTTT.

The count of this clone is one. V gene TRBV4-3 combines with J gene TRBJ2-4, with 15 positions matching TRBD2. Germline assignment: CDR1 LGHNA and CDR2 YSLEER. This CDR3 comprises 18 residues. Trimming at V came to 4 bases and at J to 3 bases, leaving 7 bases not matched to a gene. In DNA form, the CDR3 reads TGCGCCAGCAGCCCAGGACTAGCGGGAGGGCCTGACAAAAACATTCAGTACTTC. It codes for CASSPGLAGGPDKNIQYF.

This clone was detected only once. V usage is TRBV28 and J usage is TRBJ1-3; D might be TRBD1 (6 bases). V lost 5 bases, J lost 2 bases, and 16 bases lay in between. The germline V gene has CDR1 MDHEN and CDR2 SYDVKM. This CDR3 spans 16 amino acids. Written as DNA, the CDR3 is TGTGCCAGCAGTCCCCGGGGAGGGGGGGCTGGAAACACCATATATTTT. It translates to CASSPRGGGAGNTIYF. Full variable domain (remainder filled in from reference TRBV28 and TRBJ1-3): DVKVTQSSRYLVKRTGEKVFLECVQDMDHENMFWYRQDPGLGLRLIYFSYDVKMKEKGDIPEGYSVSREKKERFSLILESASTNQTSMYLCASSPRGGGAGNTIYFGEGSWLTVV.

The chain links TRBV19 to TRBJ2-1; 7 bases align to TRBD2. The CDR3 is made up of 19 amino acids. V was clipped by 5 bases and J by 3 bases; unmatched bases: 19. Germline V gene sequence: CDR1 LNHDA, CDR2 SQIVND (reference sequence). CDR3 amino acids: CASSEYSAGEVDYYNEQFF. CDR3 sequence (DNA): TGTGCCAGTAGTGAATACTCGGCGGGAGAGGTGGACTACTACAATGAGCAGTTCTTC. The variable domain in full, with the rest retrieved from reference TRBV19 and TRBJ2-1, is DGGITQSPKYLFRKEGQNVTLSCEQNLNHDAMYWYRQDPGQGLRLIYYSQIVNDFQKGDIAEGYSVSREKKESFPLTVTSAQKNPTAFYLCASSEYSAGEVDYYNEQFFGPGTRLTVL.

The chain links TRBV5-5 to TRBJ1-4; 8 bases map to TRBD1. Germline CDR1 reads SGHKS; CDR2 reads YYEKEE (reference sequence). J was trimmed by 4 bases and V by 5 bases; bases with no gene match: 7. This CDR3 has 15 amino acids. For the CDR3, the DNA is TGTGCCAGCAGTCCGCAGGGGGCAATTAATGAAAAACTGTTTTTT. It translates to CASSPQGAINEKLFF.

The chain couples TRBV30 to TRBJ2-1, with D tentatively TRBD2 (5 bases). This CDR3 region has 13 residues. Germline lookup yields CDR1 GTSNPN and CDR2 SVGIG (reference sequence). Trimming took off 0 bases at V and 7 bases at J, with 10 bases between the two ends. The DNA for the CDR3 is TGTGCCTGGAGTGTTACTAGGCAGAATGAGCAGTTCTTC. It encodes CAWSVTRQNEQFF.

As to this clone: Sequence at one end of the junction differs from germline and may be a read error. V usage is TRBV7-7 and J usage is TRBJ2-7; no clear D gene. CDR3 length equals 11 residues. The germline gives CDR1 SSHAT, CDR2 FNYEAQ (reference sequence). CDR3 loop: CASSFSHEQYF. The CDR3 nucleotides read TGTGCTAGCAGTTTCTCCCACGAGCAGTACTTC.

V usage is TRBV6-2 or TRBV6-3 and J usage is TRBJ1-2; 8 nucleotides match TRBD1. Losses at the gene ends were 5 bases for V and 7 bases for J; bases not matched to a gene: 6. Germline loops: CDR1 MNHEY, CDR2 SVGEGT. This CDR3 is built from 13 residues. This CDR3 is CASSHGDRSGYTF. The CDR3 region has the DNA TGTGCCAGCAGTCACGGGGACAGGTCTGGCTACACCTTC.

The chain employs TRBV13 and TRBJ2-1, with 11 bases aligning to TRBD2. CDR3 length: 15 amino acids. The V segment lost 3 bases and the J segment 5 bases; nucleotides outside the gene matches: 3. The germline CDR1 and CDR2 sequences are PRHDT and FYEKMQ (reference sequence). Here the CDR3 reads CASSFSGRAHNEQFF. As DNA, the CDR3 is TGTGCCAGCAGCTTTAGCGGGAGGGCCCACAATGAGCAGTTCTTC.

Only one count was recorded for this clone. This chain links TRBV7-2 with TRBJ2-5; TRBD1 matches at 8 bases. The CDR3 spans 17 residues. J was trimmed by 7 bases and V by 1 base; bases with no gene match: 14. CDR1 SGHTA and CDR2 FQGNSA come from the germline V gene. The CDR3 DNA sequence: TGTGCCAGCAGCTTAGAGGACAGGGCGTACGTATTAGGGACCCAGTACTTC. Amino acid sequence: CASSLEDRAYVLGTQYF.

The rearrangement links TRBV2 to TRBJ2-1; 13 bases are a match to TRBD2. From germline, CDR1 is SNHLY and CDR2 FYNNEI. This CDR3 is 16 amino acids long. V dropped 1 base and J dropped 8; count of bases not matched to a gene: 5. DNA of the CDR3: TGTGCCAGCAGTGAAGTCGGACTAGCGGGAGCAGATGAGCAGTTCTTC. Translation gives CASSEVGLAGADEQFF.

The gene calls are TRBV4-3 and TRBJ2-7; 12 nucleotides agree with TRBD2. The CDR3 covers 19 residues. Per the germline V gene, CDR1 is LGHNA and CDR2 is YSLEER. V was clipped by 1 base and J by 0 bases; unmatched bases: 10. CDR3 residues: CASSQGATSGSLLSYEQYF. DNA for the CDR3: TGCGCCAGCAGCCAAGGAGCGACTAGCGGGAGTCTACTCTCCTACGAGCAGTACTTC.

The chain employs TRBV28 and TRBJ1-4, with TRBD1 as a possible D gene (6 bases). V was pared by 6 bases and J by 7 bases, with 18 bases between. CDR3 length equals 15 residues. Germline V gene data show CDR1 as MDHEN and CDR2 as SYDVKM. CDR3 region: CASSQRGGAREKLFF. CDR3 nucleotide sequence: TGTGCCAGCAGCCAAAGAGGGGGGGCCCGTGAAAAACTGTTTTTT.

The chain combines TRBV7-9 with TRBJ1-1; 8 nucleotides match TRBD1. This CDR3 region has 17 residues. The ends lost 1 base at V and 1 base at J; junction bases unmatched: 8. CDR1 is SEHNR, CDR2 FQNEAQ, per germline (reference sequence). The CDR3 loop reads CASSLGRSGTGNTEAFF. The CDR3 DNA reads TGTGCCAGCAGCTTAGGACGCTCCGGGACAGGGAACACTGAAGCTTTCTTT.

The DNA for the CDR3 is TGTGCCAGCAGACCTACAGGGGGCAATATAGGCTACACCTTC. Encoded protein: CASRPTGGNIGYTF. The chain links TRBV28 to TRBJ1-2; 9 nucleotides align to TRBD1. The germline V gene has CDR1 MDHEN and CDR2 SYDVKM. V gave up 6 bases and J gave up 8 bases; unmatched junction bases: 10. The CDR3 length is 14 residues.

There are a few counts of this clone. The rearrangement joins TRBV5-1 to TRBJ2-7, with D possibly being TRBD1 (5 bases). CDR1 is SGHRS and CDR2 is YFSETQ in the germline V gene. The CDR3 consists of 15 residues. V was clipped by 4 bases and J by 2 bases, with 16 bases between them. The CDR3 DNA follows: TGCGCCAGCAGCCCGGACACCCAGGTGGCCTACGAGCAGTACTTC. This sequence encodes CASSPDTQVAYEQYF.

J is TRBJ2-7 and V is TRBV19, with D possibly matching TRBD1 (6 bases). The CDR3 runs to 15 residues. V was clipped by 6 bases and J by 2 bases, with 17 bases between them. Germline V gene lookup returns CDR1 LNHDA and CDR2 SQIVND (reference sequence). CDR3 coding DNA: TGTGCCAGTAGCCCTGGGGACACAGCTACCTACGAGCAGTACTTC. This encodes CASSPGDTATYEQYF.

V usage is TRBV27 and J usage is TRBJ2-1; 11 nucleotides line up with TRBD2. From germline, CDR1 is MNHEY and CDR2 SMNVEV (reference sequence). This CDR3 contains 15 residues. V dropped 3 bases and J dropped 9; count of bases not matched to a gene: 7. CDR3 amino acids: CASSFQLAGAGEQFF. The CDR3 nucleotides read TGTGCCAGCAGTTTCCAACTAGCGGGAGCGGGTGAGCAGTTCTTC.

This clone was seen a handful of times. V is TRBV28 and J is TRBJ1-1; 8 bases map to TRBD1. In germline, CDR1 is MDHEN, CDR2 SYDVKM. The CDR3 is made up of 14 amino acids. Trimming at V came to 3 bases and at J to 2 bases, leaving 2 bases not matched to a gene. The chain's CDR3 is CASSFGTGNTEAFF. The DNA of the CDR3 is TGTGCCAGCAGTTTTGGGACAGGCAACACTGAAGCTTTCTTT.

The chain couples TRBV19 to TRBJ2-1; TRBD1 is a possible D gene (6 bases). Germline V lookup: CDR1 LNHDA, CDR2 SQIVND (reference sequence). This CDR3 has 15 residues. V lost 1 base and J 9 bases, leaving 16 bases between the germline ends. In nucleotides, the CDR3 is TGTGCCAGTAGTATAGCGGCAGGGGTACCGATTGAGCAGTTCTTC. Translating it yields CASSIAAGVPIEQFF.

The CDR3: CASSSSLGYTF. The CDR3 nucleotides are TGTGCCAGCTCCTCGAGTTTAGGCTACACCTTC. The J gene is TRBJ1-2, the V gene TRBV6-5, with no clear D. Trimming left V 8 bases short and J 8 bases short, with 12 bases between. Germline V gene lookup returns CDR1 MNHEY and CDR2 SVGAGI. CDR3 size: 11 residues.

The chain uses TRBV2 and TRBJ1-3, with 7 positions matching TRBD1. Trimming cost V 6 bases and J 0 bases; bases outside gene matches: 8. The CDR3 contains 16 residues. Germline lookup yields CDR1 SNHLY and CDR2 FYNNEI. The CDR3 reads CASSFGQASSGNTIYF. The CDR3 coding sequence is TGTGCCAGCAGCTTCGGACAGGCTTCCTCTGGAAACACCATATATTTT.

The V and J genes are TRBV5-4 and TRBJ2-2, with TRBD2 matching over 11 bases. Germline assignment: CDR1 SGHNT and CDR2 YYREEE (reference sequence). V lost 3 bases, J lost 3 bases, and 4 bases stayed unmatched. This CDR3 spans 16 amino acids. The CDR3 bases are TGTGCCAGCAGCTCCGCGACTAGCGGGGACACCGGGGAGCTGTTTTTT. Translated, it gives CASSSATSGDTGELFF.

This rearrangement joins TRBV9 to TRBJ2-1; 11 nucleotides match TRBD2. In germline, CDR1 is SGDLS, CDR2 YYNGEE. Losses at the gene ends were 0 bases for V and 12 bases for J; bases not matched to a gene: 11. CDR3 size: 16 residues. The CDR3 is CASSVGGTSGLMPQFF. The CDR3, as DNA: TGTGCCAGCAGCGTAGGGGGGACTAGCGGCCTCATGCCGCAGTTCTTC.

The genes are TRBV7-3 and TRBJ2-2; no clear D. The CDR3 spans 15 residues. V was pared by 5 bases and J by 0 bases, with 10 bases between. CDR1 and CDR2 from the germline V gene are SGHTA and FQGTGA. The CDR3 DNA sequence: TGTGCCAGCAGCCCTGGGCCGTCGAACACCGGGGAGCTGTTTTTT. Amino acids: CASSPGPSNTGELFF.

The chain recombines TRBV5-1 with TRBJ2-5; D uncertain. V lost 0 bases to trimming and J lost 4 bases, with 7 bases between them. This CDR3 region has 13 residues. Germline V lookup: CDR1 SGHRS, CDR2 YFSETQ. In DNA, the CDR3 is TGCGCCAGCAGCTTGGTTGGGCCAGAGACCCAGTACTTC. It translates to CASSLVGPETQYF.

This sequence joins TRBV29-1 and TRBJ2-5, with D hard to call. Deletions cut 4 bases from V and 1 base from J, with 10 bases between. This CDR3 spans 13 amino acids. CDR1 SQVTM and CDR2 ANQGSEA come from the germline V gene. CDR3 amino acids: CSVAQILQETQYF. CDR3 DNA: TGCAGCGTTGCACAGATCCTCCAAGAGACCCAGTACTTC.